What follows are 5 T cell receptor beta chains derived from one specimen sequenced in a study of blood T cell repertoires in COVID-19. Assay used: immunoSEQ multiplex PCR; TCRdb lists only in-frame clones, some missing. The sample yields 200,000 to 250,000 clones, 80% seen once. Sequencing was performed on peripheral blood. All receptors come from a woman in her seventies with acute or convalescent COVID-19.

The V and J genes are TRBV5-1 and TRBJ1-3; 9 bases line up with TRBD1. V was clipped by 2 bases and J by 4 bases; unmatched bases: 4. The CDR3 length is 15 residues. Germline CDR1 and CDR2: SGHRS and YFSETQ. CDR3 DNA sequence: TGCGCCAGCAGCTTACAGGGGGCAGAAGGAAACACCATATATTTT. This sequence encodes CASSLQGAEGNTIYF.

The J gene is TRBJ1-4, the V gene TRBV30; D is unclear. The CDR3 has 14 residues. V was cut by 3 bases and J by 7 bases, with 15 bases left in between. From germline, CDR1 is GTSNPN and CDR2 SVGIG (reference sequence). The CDR3 coding sequence is TGTGCCTGGAGGGATGCCAGACAAGGTGAAAAACTGTTTTTT. Protein sequence: CAWRDARQGEKLFF.

The chain employs TRBV14 and TRBJ1-4, with D possibly matching TRBD1 (5 bases). Deletions cut 4 bases from V and 7 bases from J, with 16 bases between. The CDR3 is made up of 15 amino acids. Germline CDR1 is SGHDN and CDR2 is FVKESK. The CDR3 DNA is TGTGCCAGCAGCCCGTTGGGCGGGGGAAGTGAAAAACTGTTTTTT. This sequence encodes CASSPLGGGSEKLFF.

CDR3 sequence reads: CASSPWTGTYGYTF. CDR3 coding DNA: TGTGCCAGCAGCCCTTGGACAGGGACCTATGGCTACACCTTC. The genes are TRBV7-9 and TRBJ1-2, with 8 bases fitting TRBD1. Unmatched junction bases numbered 6, after V lost 5 bases and J lost 4 bases. CDR1 is SEHNR and CDR2 is FQNEAQ in the germline V gene (reference sequence). This CDR3 contains 14 residues.

V gene TRBV6-6 combines with J gene TRBJ2-5, with D perhaps TRBD1 (5 bases). The CDR3 contains 16 residues. The V end was cut by 3 bases, the J end by 9 bases, with 23 bases between. CDR1 and CDR2 from the germline V gene are MNHNY and SVGAGI (reference sequence). The DNA for the CDR3 is TGTGCCAGCAGTTATAGGTTGTCGGCGGCCCAAGGGGCCCAGTACTTC. This codes for CASSYRLSAAQGAQYF.